This T cell receptor beta chain came from a study of T cell clones after liver transplantation (dated by TCRdb to the late 2010s). With respect to the entire study: The samples were obtained from ITN030ST, a randomized trial that attempted immunosuppression withdrawal within 2 years after liver transplantation. Until randomization at 12-24 months post-transplant, subjects were given standard immunosuppression, with no induction therapy. Tolerance was defined as complete immunosuppression withdrawal for at least one year with no rise in liver enzymes beyond twice the upper limit of normal. Three of the eight recipients were HCV-positive; the others were transplanted for non-autoimmune, non-viral indications. Donor-reactive T cell clones were identified by TCRbeta sequencing following a pre-transplant mixed lymphocyte reaction and were subsequently tracked in post-transplant blood. A cohort of 8 liver transplant recipients was studied, of whom 3 were classified as tolerant and 5 as non-tolerant. Blood samples were collected pre-transplant, pre-randomization before withdrawal, and post-randomization after either complete withdrawal or failed withdrawal. Third party-reactive TCRbeta sequences were also identified from pre-transplant MLRs to serve as an antigen-independent comparator for donor-reactive sequences.

General findings and caveats noted by the study authors: Circulating donor-reactive CD4 TCRbeta sequences fell significantly post-transplant in 5 of 8 subjects, irrespective of tolerance or HCV status. In two subjects, low numbers of available donor cells limited the measurable donor-reactive repertoire. Since no allograft tissue specimens were available, donor-reactive T cells may have migrated into the graft instead of being deleted. Donor-reactive sequences decreased more than third party-reactive sequences, which suggests partial antigen-specific deletion that was not related to withdrawal success. When repertoire turnover was accounted for, significantly reduced detection of donor-reactive sequences was found in 7 of 8 subjects for CD4 and in 8 of 8 subjects for CD8. Because of small, heterogeneous patient numbers and non-standardized post-transplant time points, the conclusions were only preliminary.

To note about this clone: This receptor's antigen is unknown. No base qualities exist here, and no much larger clone lies one base off it. Other DNA sequences in this specimen translate into the identical CDR3.

The germline V gene supplies CDR1 MDHEN and CDR2 SYDVKM. The CDR3 contains 14 residues, cysteine and phenylalanine counted. The retained sequence is limited to the CDR3, 42 bases, with the frame set at the first base. V is reduced by 2 bases and J by 4 bases, leaving a spacing of 9 bases between them. Thawed unstimulated PBMCs were stained for CD3, CD4 and CD8 and FACS-sorted into CD3+CD4+ and CD3+CD8+ populations. All 8 studied subjects were randomized to withdrawal of immunosuppression. The Qiagen DNeasy Blood and Tissue Kit was used to isolate genomic DNA. High-throughput TCRbeta CDR3 sequencing of frozen genomic DNA was performed by immunoSEQ, including PCR amplification, mapping, bias correction and internal controls. The original methods were these. Productive rearrangements were kept, and unique TCRbeta sequences were defined by CDR3 nucleotide sequence plus V and J gene. For a sequence to be called donor-reactive, it needed a frequency of at least 0.01% and at least 5-fold expansion in CFSE-low cells compared with unstimulated pre-transplant cells. Minimum frequency thresholds were set for each subject based on the unstimulated sample with the lowest template count, ensuring at least 90% detection power. Jensen-Shannon divergence between the top 1000 TCRbeta sequences post- versus pre-transplant served as the measure of repertoire turnover. Two-sided Fisher's exact tests were used to test for changes in the detection of donor-reactive sequences. Drawn from immuneACCESS, this table holds only the in-frame rearrangements with V and J called that TCRdb kept. Clones are partly lost; checked studies trace under half to an unresolved V gene and leave the rest unexplained. From that table come the V and J calls and clone size; the DNA was used to work out D and trimming. The sample data list 55,000 to 75,000 clones, and about 92% of these were observed just once. The top ten clones comprise 0.8% to 1% of the sample.

The chain is made from TRBV28 and TRBJ2-1; there is no confident call for the D gene. The sample in question was CD4+ T cells from blood, obtained 25 months after liver transplant. The receptor was derived from a human patient who received a liver transplant. After a transplant, some of the T cells may come from the graft donor. This receptor has the CDR3 CASSLGTSYNEQFF. The nucleotide sequence reads as follows: TGTGCCAGCAGTTTAGGCACATCTTACAATGAGCAGTTCTTC.